The 18 T cell receptor beta chains presented below share a single source sample, sequenced in a study of PD-1 blockade in classical Hodgkin lymphoma. Following autologous stem cell transplantation, relapse occurred in every patient, and exposure to brentuximab vedotin varied. Method: immunoSEQ multiplex PCR; TCRdb's copy keeps in-frame clones and lacks some. The table has 40,000 to 55,000 clones, around nine tenths seen once. Sequencing used peripheral blood mononuclear cells (PBMCs), obtained at baseline. Receptors originate from a human donor with classical Hodgkin lymphoma.

The chain recombines TRBV2 with TRBJ1-2, with D possibly TRBD1 on 6 matching bases. Germline assignment: CDR1 SNHLY and CDR2 FYNNEI. V was trimmed by 0 bases and J by 6 bases, leaving 11 bases between them. The CDR3 is 14 amino acids. CDR3 DNA: TGTGCCAGCAGTGAAGCGCTTCGGACAGATGGCTACACCTTC. Protein product: CASSEALRTDGYTF.

The rearrangement uses TRBV2 and TRBJ2-7, with TRBD1 identical over 12 bases. The J segment lost 7 bases and the V segment lost 0 bases, leaving 7 bases of the junction unmatched. Germline values: CDR1 SNHLY, CDR2 FYNNEI. This CDR3 is 16 amino acids long. This CDR3 reads CASSEARDRGQGEQYF. The CDR3 DNA follows: TGTGCCAGCAGTGAAGCGAGGGACAGGGGGCAGGGAGAGCAGTACTTC.

CDR3 DNA sequence: TGCGCCAGCAGCCCTATGGGGGTTTTTGACATATATTTT. Its translation: CASSPMGVFDIYF. The chain recombines TRBV4-1 with TRBJ1-3; TRBD1 is a possible D gene (5 bases). Germline V gives CDR1 MGHRA, CDR2 YSYEKL. The CDR3 has 13 residues. Trimming cost V 4 bases and J 12 bases, with 16 bases left between them.

This rearrangement joins TRBV27 to TRBJ2-7, with D perhaps being TRBD1 or TRBD2 (5 bases each). This CDR3 contains 15 residues. The germline CDR1 and CDR2 sequences are MNHEY and SMNVEV (reference sequence). The V and J ends lost 2 bases and 6 bases respectively, with 17 bases between them. The CDR3 loop is CASSLIGTITSEQYF. CDR3 nucleotides: TGTGCCAGCAGTTTAATAGGGACCATCACCTCCGAGCAGTACTTC.

The chain recombines TRBV19 with TRBJ2-1; D call uncertain. Trimming removed 5 bases at V and 4 bases at J, with 9 bases between. Germline CDR1 reads LNHDA; CDR2 reads SQIVND (reference sequence). This CDR3 has 13 amino acids. As DNA, the CDR3 is TGTGCCAGTAGTGGCTGGAATTACAATGAGCAGTTCTTC. The encoded protein is CASSGWNYNEQFF.

The genes are TRBV7-2 and TRBJ2-7; a weak D match, TRBD2 (6 bases). Germline V gene sequence: CDR1 SGHTA, CDR2 FQGNSA. The V and J ends lost 6 bases and 6 bases respectively, with 18 bases between them. The CDR3 length is 14 residues. In DNA, the CDR3 is TGTGCCAGCAGAGAGAGACTAGGCGGCTCCGAGCAGTACTTC. Translating it yields CASRERLGGSEQYF.

CDR3 loop: CSVSGATPIAGGPYEQFF. CDR3 DNA: TGCAGCGTTTCCGGCGCAACCCCTATAGCGGGAGGGCCGTATGAGCAGTTCTTC. The rearrangement joins TRBV29-1 to TRBJ2-1, with TRBD2 matching over 11 bases. Losses at the gene ends were 5 bases for V and 8 bases for J; bases not matched to a gene: 20. The germline V gene has CDR1 SQVTM and CDR2 ANQGSEA. The CDR3 has 18 amino acids.

The DNA of the CDR3 is TGCGCCAGCAGCAGCTTAAGGGTCGAGGATGGCTACACCTTC. This sequence encodes CASSSLRVEDGYTF. The V call is TRBV5-1, the J call TRBJ1-2, with D unclear. This CDR3 comprises 14 residues. Per germline, CDR1 SGHRS and CDR2 YFSETQ. With 4 bases removed from V and 6 bases from J, the gap between germline ends came to 16 bases.

This clone was recorded once. V usage is TRBV27 and J usage is TRBJ1-5, with D hard to call. The CDR3 is 16 residues long. V was pared by 3 bases and J by 5 bases, with 17 bases between. Germline lookup yields CDR1 MNHEY and CDR2 SMNVEV (reference sequence). Written as DNA, the CDR3 is TGTGCCAGCAGTTTTTACTCGGGGTGGGGTGATCAGCCCCAGCATTTT. It translates to CASSFYSGWGDQPQHF.

The chain uses TRBV5-1 and TRBJ2-5; 9 bases agree with TRBD2. After removal of 4 bases from V and 0 bases from J, the junction contained 10 bases not matched to a gene. Per germline, CDR1 SGHRS and CDR2 YFSETQ. The CDR3 totals 17 residues. CDR3: CASSAGGLAGNQETQYF. The DNA for the CDR3 is TGCGCCAGCAGCGCTGGAGGGCTAGCGGGGAACCAAGAGACCCAGTACTTC.

The V call is TRBV25-1, the J call TRBJ2-3, with 11 bases fitting TRBD2. The CDR3 runs 18 residues. The ends lost 2 bases at V and 2 bases at J; junction bases unmatched: 9. The germline CDR1 and CDR2 sequences are MGHDK and SYGVNS. CDR3 DNA: TGTGCCAGCAGTGAACCCGTCCGGACTAGCGGGTTCACAGATACGCAGTATTTT. Translated: CASSEPVRTSGFTDTQYF.

The gene calls are TRBV27 and TRBJ1-6, with D possibly TRBD1 on 6 matching bases. V was cut by 6 bases and J by 7 bases, with 22 bases left in between. The CDR3 has 17 amino acids. CDR1 and CDR2 (germline): MNHEY, SMNVEV (reference sequence). The CDR3 is CASSLIPFPTGNSPLHF. The CDR3 DNA follows: TGTGCCAGCAGCCTTATCCCCTTCCCGACAGGAAATTCACCCCTCCACTTT.

This clone appeared a few times. The chain is built from TRBV14 and TRBJ1-1, with a possible D match to TRBD1 (5 bases). V was shortened by 1 base and J by 4 bases, with 13 bases between the two germline ends. The CDR3 runs to 15 residues. Germline assignment: CDR1 SGHDN and CDR2 FVKESK. The CDR3 is CASSQGRAGGTEAFF. CDR3 sequence (DNA): TGTGCCAGCAGCCAAGGCAGGGCCGGGGGCACTGAAGCTTTCTTT.

This chain links TRBV7-9 with TRBJ2-3; 9 nucleotides align to TRBD2. CDR3 length equals 16 residues. Germline trimming cut 3 bases from V and 0 bases from J; bases unmatched to any gene: 4. The germline V gene has CDR1 SEHNR and CDR2 FQNEAQ (reference sequence). CDR3: CASSFGLASSTDTQYF. The CDR3 coding sequence is TGTGCCAGCAGCTTCGGACTAGCGTCTAGCACAGATACGCAGTATTTT.

The rearrangement uses TRBV7-2 and TRBJ2-2; TRBD2 matches at 8 bases. The germline gives CDR1 SGHTA, CDR2 FQGNSA. This CDR3 has 17 amino acids. Unmatched junction bases numbered 17, after V lost 7 bases and J lost 7 bases. As DNA, the CDR3 is TGTGCCAGCACCCTGGGAGCGGGGGTCAGGGGTAGCGGGGAGCTGTTTTTT. The encoded protein is CASTLGAGVRGSGELFF.

This clone was seen only once. Different DNA sequences within this sample yield the same CDR3. The rearrangement links TRBV28 to TRBJ1-6; no definite D call. The V end lost 3 bases, the J end lost 5 bases, and 8 bases lay between the germline ends. Germline V gene lookup returns CDR1 MDHEN and CDR2 SYDVKM. This CDR3 has 14 amino acids. CDR3 protein: CASSFLGDNSPLHF. CDR3 nucleotide sequence: TGTGCCAGCAGTTTCCTCGGGGATAATTCACCCCTCCACTTT.

The chain is built from TRBV4-3 and TRBJ1-3; D call uncertain. The germline V and J ends were trimmed by 1 base and 0 bases, with 1 base remaining between them. From germline, CDR1 is LGHNA and CDR2 YSLEER. The CDR3 runs to 13 residues. The CDR3 spells CASSQGSGNTIYF. Here the CDR3 DNA reads TGCGCCAGCAGCCAAGGCTCTGGAAACACCATATATTTT.

J is TRBJ1-2 and V is TRBV6-4; D is ambiguous. Trimming removed 8 bases at V and 7 bases at J, with 14 bases between. The CDR3 spans 12 residues. Germline V gives CDR1 MRHNA, CDR2 SNTAGT. CDR3 nucleotides: TGTGCCAGCTCCCTTCGTTGGTTTGGCTACACCTTC. Its translation: CASSLRWFGYTF.